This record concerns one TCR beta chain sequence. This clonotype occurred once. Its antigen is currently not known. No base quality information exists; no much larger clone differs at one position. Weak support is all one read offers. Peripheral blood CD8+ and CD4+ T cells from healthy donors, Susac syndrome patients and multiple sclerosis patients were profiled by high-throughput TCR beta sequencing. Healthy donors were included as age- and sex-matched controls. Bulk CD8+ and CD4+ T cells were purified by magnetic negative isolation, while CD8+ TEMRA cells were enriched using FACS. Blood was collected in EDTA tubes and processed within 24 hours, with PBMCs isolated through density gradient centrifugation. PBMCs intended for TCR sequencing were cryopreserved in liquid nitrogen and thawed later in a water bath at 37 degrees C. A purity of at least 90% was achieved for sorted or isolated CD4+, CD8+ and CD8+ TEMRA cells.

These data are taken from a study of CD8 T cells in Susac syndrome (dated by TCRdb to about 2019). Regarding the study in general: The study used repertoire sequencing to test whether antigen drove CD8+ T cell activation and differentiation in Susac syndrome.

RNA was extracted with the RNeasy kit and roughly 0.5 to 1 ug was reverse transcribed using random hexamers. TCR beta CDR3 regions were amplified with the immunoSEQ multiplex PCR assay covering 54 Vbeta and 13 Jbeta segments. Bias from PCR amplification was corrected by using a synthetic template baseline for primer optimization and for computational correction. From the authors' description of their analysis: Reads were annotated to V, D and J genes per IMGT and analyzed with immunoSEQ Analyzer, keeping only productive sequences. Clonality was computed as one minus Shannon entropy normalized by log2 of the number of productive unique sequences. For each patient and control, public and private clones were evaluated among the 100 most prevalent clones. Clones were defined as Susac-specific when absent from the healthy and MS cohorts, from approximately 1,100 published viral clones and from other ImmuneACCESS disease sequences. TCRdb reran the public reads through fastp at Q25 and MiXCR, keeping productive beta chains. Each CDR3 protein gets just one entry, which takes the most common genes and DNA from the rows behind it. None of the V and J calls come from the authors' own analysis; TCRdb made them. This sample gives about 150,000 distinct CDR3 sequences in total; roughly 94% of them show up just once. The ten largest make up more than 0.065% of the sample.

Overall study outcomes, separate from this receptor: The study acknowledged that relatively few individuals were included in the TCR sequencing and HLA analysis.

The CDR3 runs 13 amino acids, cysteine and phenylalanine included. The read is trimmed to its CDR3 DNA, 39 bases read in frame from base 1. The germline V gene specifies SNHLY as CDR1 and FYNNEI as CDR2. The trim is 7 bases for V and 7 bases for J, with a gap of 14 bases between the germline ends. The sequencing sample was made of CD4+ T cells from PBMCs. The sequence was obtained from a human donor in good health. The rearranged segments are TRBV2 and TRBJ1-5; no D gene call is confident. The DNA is TGTGCCAGCACTACAGACTCGATCCAGCCCCAGCATTTT. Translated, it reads CASTTDSIQPQHF.